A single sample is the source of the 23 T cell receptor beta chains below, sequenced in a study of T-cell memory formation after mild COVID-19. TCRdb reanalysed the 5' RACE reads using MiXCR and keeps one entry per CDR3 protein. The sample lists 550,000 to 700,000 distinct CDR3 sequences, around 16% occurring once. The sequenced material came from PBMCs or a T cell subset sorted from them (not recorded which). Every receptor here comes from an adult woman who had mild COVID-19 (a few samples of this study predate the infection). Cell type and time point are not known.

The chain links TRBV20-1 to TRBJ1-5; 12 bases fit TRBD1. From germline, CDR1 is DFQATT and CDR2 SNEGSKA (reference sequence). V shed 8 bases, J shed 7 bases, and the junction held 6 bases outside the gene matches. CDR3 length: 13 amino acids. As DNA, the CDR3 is TGCAGTTCCGGGACAGGGGGCTTGCAGCCCCAGCATTTT. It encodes CSSGTGGLQPQHF.

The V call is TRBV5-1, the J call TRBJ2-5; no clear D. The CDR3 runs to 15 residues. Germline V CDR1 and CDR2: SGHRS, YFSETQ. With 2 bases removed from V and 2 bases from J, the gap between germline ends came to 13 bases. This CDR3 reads CASSLVFGFQETQYF. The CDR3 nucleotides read TGCGCCAGCAGCTTAGTCTTCGGCTTTCAAGAGACCCAGTACTTC.

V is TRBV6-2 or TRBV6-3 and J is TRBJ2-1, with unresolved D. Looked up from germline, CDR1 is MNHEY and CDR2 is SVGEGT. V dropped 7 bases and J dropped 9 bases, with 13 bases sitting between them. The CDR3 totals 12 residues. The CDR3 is CASKPANTEQFF. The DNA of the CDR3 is TGTGCCAGCAAACCGGCCAACACTGAGCAGTTCTTC.

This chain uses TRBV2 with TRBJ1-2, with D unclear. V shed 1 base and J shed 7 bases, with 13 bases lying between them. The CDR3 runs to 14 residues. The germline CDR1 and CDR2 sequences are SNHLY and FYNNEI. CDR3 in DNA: TGTGCCAGCAGTGAAGTCGTCACGGCAGGTGGCTACACCTTC. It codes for CASSEVVTAGGYTF.

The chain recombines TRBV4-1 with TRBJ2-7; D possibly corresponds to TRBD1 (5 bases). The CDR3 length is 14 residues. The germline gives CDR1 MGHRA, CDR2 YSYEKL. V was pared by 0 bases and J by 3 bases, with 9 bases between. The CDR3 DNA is TGCGCCAGCAGCCAAGAGCGCAGGGACTACGAGCAGTACTTC. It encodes CASSQERRDYEQYF.

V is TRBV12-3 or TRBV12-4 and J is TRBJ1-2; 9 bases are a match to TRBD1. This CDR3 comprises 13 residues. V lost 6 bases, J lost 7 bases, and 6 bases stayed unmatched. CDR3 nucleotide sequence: TGTGCCAGCAGCCCGGGGACAGGGACTGGCTACACCTTC. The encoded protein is CASSPGTGTGYTF.

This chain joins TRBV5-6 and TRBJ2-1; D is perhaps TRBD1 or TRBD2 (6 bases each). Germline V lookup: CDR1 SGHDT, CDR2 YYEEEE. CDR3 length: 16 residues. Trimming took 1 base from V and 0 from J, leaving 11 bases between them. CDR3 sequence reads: CASSLRGVSSYNEQFF. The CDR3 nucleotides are TGTGCCAGCAGCTTGAGGGGGGTCAGCTCCTACAATGAGCAGTTCTTC.

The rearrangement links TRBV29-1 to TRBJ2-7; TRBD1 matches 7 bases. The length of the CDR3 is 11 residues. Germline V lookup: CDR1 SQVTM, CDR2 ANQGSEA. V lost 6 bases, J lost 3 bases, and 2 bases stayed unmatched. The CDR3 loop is CSVWDSYEQYF. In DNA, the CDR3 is TGCAGCGTCTGGGACAGCTACGAGCAGTACTTC.

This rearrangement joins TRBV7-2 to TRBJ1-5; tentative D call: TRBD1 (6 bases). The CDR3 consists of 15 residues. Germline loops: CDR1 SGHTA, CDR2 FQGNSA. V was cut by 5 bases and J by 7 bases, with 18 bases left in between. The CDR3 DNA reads TGTGCCAGCAGCAACCGGGGCCTGAGGGGGCAGCCCCAGCATTTT. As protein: CASSNRGLRGQPQHF.

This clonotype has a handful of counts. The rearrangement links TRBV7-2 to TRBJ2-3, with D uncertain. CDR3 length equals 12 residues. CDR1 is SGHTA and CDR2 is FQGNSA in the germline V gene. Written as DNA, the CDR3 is TGTGCTTGGACGGACCCCACAGATACGCAGTATTTT. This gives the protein CAWTDPTDTQYF.

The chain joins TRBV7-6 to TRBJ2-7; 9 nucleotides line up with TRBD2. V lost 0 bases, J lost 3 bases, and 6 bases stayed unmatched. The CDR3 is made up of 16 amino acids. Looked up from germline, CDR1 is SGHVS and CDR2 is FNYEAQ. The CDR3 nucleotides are TGTGCCAGCAGCTTAGCGCTCAGCGGGGGGCTCTACGAGCAGTACTTC. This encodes CASSLALSGGLYEQYF.

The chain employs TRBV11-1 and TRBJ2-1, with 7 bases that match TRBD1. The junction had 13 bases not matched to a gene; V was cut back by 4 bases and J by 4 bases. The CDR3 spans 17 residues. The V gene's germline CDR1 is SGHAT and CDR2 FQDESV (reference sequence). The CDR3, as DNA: TGTGCCAGCAGCTCCTCCGCCGGGACAGTTATATACAATGAGCAGTTCTTC. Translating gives CASSSSAGTVIYNEQFF.

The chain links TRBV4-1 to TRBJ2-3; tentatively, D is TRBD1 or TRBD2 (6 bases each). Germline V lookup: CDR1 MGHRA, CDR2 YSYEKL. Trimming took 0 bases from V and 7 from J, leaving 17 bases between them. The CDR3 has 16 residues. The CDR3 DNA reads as TGCGCCAGCAGCCAAGATTGGTCGGGGGCGCGAAATACGCAGTATTTT. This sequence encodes CASSQDWSGARNTQYF.

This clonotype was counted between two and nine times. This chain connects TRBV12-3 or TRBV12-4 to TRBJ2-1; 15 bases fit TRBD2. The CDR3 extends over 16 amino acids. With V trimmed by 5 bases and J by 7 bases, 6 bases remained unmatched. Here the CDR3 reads CASSPTGLAGGNEQFF. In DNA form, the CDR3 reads TGTGCCAGCAGTCCAACCGGACTAGCGGGAGGGAATGAGCAGTTCTTC.

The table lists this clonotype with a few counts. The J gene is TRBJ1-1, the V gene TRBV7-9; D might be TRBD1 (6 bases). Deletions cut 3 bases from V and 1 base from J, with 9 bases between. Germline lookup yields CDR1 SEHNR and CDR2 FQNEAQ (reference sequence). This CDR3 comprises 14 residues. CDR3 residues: CASSFGQKNTEAFF. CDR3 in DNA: TGTGCCAGCAGCTTCGGACAGAAGAACACTGAAGCTTTCTTT.

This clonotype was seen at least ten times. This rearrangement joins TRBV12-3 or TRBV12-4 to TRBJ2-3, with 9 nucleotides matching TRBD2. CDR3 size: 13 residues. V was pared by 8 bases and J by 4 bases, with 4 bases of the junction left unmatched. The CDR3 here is CASAASGADTQYF. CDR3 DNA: TGTGCCAGCGCGGCTAGCGGGGCAGATACGCAGTATTTT.

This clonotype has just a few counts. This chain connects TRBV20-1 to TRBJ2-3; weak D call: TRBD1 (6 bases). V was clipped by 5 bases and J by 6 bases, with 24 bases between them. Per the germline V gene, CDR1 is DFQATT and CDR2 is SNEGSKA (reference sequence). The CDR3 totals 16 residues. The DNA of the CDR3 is TGCAGTGCTTCCCGCTCGACAGGTTCGAAAGTGGATACGCAGTATTTT. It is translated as CSASRSTGSKVDTQYF.

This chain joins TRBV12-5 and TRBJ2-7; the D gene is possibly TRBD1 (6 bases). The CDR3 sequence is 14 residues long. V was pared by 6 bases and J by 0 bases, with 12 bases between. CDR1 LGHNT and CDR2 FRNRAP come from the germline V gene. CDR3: CASGRGQSSYEQYF. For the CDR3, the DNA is TGTGCTAGTGGACGAGGACAGAGCTCCTACGAGCAGTACTTC. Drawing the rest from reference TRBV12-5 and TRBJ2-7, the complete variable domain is DARVTQTPRHKVTEMGQEVTMRCQPILGHNTVFWYRQTMMQGLELLAYFRNRAPLDDSGMPKDRFSAEMPDATLATLKIQPSEPRDSAVYFCASGRGQSSYEQYFGPGTRLTVT.

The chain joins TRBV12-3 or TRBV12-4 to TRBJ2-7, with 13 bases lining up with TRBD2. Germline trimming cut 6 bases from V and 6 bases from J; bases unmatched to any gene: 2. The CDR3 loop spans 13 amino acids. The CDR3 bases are TGTGCCAGCAGCTGGACTAGCGGGGGCGAGCAGTACTTC. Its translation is CASSWTSGGEQYF.

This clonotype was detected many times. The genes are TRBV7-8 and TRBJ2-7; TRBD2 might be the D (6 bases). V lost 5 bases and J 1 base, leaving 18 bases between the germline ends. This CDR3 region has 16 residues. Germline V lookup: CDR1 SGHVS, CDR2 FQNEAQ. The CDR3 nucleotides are TGTGCCAGCAGCCCGTCGGGGCGACTAGTTTCCTACGAGCAGTACTTC. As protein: CASSPSGRLVSYEQYF.

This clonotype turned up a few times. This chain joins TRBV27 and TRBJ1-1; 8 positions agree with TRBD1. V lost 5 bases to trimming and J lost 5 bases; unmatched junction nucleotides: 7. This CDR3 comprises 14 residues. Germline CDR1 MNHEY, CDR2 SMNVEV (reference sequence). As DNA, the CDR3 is TGTGCCAGCAGTCCTCAGGGGGCGCTGACTGAAGCTTTCTTT. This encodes CASSPQGALTEAFF.

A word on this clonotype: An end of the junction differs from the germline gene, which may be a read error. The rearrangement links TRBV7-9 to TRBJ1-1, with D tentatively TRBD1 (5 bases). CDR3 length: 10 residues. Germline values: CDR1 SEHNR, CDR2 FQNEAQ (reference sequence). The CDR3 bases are TGTGCCAGCAGCTCCTCGACAGACGATTTT. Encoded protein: CASSSSTDDF.

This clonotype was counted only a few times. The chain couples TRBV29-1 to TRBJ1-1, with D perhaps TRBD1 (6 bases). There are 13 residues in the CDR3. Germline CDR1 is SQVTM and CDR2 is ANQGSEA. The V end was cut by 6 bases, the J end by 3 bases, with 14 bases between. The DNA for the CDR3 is TGCAGCGTGGTAGAACAGGGTTACACTGAAGCTTTCTTT. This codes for CSVVEQGYTEAFF.